The 32 T cell receptor beta chains presented below share a single source sample, sequenced in a study of T cell responses to AZD1222 COVID-19 vaccine. TCRdb's copy holds only in-frame clones and misses some; the assay was immunoSEQ multiplex PCR. The sample carries 150,000 to 180,000 clones, 90% recorded once. Sequencing used peripheral blood, obtained 28 days after the second AZD1222 dose. The receptors stem from an adult who received the AZD1222 COVID-19 vaccine.

The chain employs TRBV3-1 (or the pseudogene TRBV3-2) and TRBJ2-1; D call uncertain. The CDR3 contains 15 residues. Germline V CDR1 and CDR2: LGHDT, YNNKEL (reference sequence). Trimming shortened V by 4 bases and J by 2 bases, and 12 bases separated the two germline ends. In nucleotides, the CDR3 is TGTGCCAGCAGCCCCGAAGCCGTTGCCTACAATGAGCAGTTCTTC. This encodes CASSPEAVAYNEQFF.

This clone has a single count. The chain is built from TRBV29-1 and TRBJ1-2, with D possibly being TRBD1 (5 bases). The CDR3 sequence is 12 residues long. Trimming took 4 bases from V and 8 from J, leaving 14 bases between them. Germline CDR1 is SQVTM and CDR2 is ANQGSEA. The CDR3 protein is CSVVLGEGGYTF. CDR3 nucleotides: TGCAGCGTTGTCCTGGGGGAGGGCGGCTACACCTTC.

The gene calls are TRBV5-1 and TRBJ1-1, with TRBD1 matching over 9 bases. CDR1 is SGHRS, CDR2 YFSETQ, per germline. The CDR3 has 15 residues. V trimming: 4 bases; J trimming: 1 base; junction bases outside the gene matches: 5. The CDR3 loop reads CASSPGTGTNTEAFF. The CDR3 region has the DNA TGCGCCAGCAGCCCCGGGACAGGGACGAACACTGAAGCTTTCTTT.

This chain uses TRBV2 with TRBJ1-2; D unclear. V gave up 6 bases and J gave up 3 bases, with 14 bases separating them. Germline V gives CDR1 SNHLY, CDR2 FYNNEI. This CDR3 is 14 amino acids long. DNA for the CDR3: TGTGCCAGCAGGGCGGGCAGCCATGACTATGGCTACACCTTC. Its translation is CASRAGSHDYGYTF.

The V call is TRBV12-3 or TRBV12-4, the J call TRBJ2-7, with D tentatively TRBD1 (5 bases). The V and J ends lost 3 bases and 6 bases respectively, with 12 bases between them. There are 13 residues in the CDR3. This chain's CDR3 is CASSFPGLGEQYF. The CDR3, as DNA: TGTGCCAGCAGTTTTCCAGGGCTTGGCGAGCAGTACTTC.

The chain recombines TRBV24-1 with TRBJ2-7; 11 bases map to TRBD2. The CDR3 contains 18 residues. J was trimmed by 2 bases and V by 4 bases; bases with no gene match: 12. From germline, CDR1 is KGHDR and CDR2 SFDVKD. CDR3 DNA sequence: TGTGCCACCAGTGACTCTGGGACTAGCGGATTCTTTGCCTACGAGCAGTACTTC. Its translation is CATSDSGTSGFFAYEQYF.

This chain links TRBV27 with TRBJ1-4; D call uncertain. The germline V gene encodes CDR1 MNHEY and CDR2 SMNVEV (reference sequence). Trimming took 5 bases from V and 8 from J, leaving 15 bases between them. The CDR3 is made up of 14 amino acids. The DNA of the CDR3 is TGTGCCAGCAGTCGATGGGGATCACGGGAAAAACTGTTTTTT. It codes for CASSRWGSREKLFF.

This clone was found a few times. The V gene is TRBV2, the J gene TRBJ1-1; D not certain. Per germline, CDR1 SNHLY and CDR2 FYNNEI. The CDR3 contains 12 residues. V gave up 5 bases and J gave up 5 bases, with 9 bases separating them. The CDR3 bases are TGTGCCAGCAGTACGGGAACAACTGAAGCTTTCTTT. Translating gives CASSTGTTEAFF.

The chain combines TRBV7-2 with TRBJ1-1; D is possibly TRBD1 (5 bases). V lost 1 base and J 7 bases, leaving 13 bases between the germline ends. Germline CDR1 reads SGHTA; CDR2 reads FQGNSA. The length of the CDR3 is 14 residues. The CDR3 coding sequence is TGTGCCAGCAGCTTAGGGCCAGGGCCGATTGAAGCTTTCTTT. The encoded protein is CASSLGPGPIEAFF.

The rearrangement uses TRBV7-8 and TRBJ2-1; D possibly corresponds to TRBD2 (8 bases). Per the germline V gene, CDR1 is SGHVS and CDR2 is FQNEAQ. The length of the CDR3 is 15 residues. V was clipped by 6 bases and J by 3 bases, with 15 bases between them. This chain's CDR3 is CASSTGAGGYNEQFF. In DNA form, the CDR3 reads TGTGCCAGCAGTACAGGGGCGGGAGGCTACAATGAGCAGTTCTTC.

V usage is TRBV28 and J usage is TRBJ2-7; 13 bases are shared with TRBD2. The CDR3 runs to 17 residues. From germline, CDR1 is MDHEN and CDR2 SYDVKM. The trim removed 5 bases at V and 7 bases at J, leaving 14 bases unmatched. The CDR3 region has the DNA TGTGCCAGCAGTAGAGGGTCAGGACTAGCGGGAGTATTTGAGCAGTACTTC. Residues: CASSRGSGLAGVFEQYF.

The rearrangement uses TRBV11-2 and TRBJ2-5, with 15 positions matching TRBD2. CDR1 and CDR2 from the germline V gene are SGHAT and FQNNGV. Germline trimming cut 3 bases from V and 7 bases from J; bases unmatched to any gene: 12. This CDR3 has 18 residues. CDR3 residues: CASSFELLRTSGGGTQYF. The CDR3, as DNA: TGTGCCAGCAGCTTCGAGCTGCTTCGGACTAGCGGGGGGGGGACCCAGTACTTC.

The chain employs TRBV27 and TRBJ2-7; D is possibly TRBD2 (6 bases). The CDR3 consists of 15 residues. Trimming left V 6 bases short and J 5 bases short, with 20 bases between. Germline V lookup: CDR1 MNHEY, CDR2 SMNVEV (reference sequence). The chain's CDR3 is CASSPSGGFGNEQYF. The CDR3 DNA sequence: TGTGCCAGCAGCCCCAGTGGGGGGTTTGGCAACGAGCAGTACTTC.

The chain couples TRBV7-2 to TRBJ1-2; no firm D call. V gave up 5 bases and J gave up 4 bases, with 20 bases separating them. Looked up from germline, CDR1 is SGHTA and CDR2 is FQGNSA. This CDR3 contains 16 residues. DNA for the CDR3: TGTGCCAGCAGCCCCTTGAGCATGAGGCGCGGCTATGGCTACACCTTC. Protein sequence: CASSPLSMRRGYGYTF.

The chain joins TRBV6-2 or TRBV6-3 to TRBJ1-1, with D tentatively TRBD1 (6 bases). V was pared by 6 bases and J by 5 bases, with 13 bases between. The CDR3 totals 13 residues. The germline CDR1 and CDR2 sequences are MNHEY and SVGEGT. The CDR3 spells CASSLGHPTEAFF. Written as DNA, the CDR3 is TGTGCCAGCAGCCTGGGACACCCTACTGAAGCTTTCTTT.

The chain recombines TRBV7-2 with TRBJ2-1; possibly TRBD2 for D (6 bases). Germline values: CDR1 SGHTA, CDR2 FQGNSA. Trimming cost V 4 bases and J 0 bases, with 16 bases left between them. The CDR3 extends over 17 amino acids. In DNA form, the CDR3 reads TGTGCCAGCAGCTCCCCTAGCGTCCGAAGCTCCTACAATGAGCAGTTCTTC. This gives the protein CASSSPSVRSSYNEQFF.

The V gene is TRBV25-1, the J gene TRBJ1-2, with a weak D call TRBD1 (6 bases). From germline, CDR1 is MGHDK and CDR2 SYGVNS. The CDR3 totals 12 residues. V gave up 4 bases and J gave up 7 bases, with 10 bases separating them. As DNA, the CDR3 is TGTGCCAGCAGTGGTCAGGGGAGTGGCTACACCTTC. Translating it yields CASSGQGSGYTF.

This rearrangement joins TRBV7-2 to TRBJ2-2; 10 bases are a match to TRBD2. The germline V gene encodes CDR1 SGHTA and CDR2 FQGNSA. The CDR3 loop spans 18 amino acids. V was pared by 6 bases and J by 7 bases, with 17 bases of the junction left unmatched. CDR3: CASSRGGTSGVIFGELFF. The CDR3 region has the DNA TGTGCCAGCAGTCGAGGGGGTACTAGCGGGGTAATTTTCGGGGAGCTGTTTTTT.

This rearrangement joins TRBV9 to TRBJ1-1; D is uncertain. The CDR3 consists of 15 residues. V lost 3 bases and J 5 bases, leaving 17 bases between the germline ends. Germline values: CDR1 SGDLS, CDR2 YYNGEE. CDR3 sequence (DNA): TGTGCCAGCAGCGGGAGACGGCGGGGAGGGACTGAAGCTTTCTTT. This gives the protein CASSGRRRGGTEAFF.

This chain uses TRBV5-1 with TRBJ1-2; the match to TRBD1 covers 9 bases. Trimming at V came to 4 bases and at J to 0 bases, leaving 4 bases not matched to a gene. This CDR3 is 15 amino acids long. Per germline, CDR1 SGHRS and CDR2 YFSETQ. CDR3 nucleotide sequence: TGCGCCAGCAGCGGGGGACAGGGAGCTAACTATGGCTACACCTTC. It specifies CASSGGQGANYGYTF.

The genes are TRBV7-3 and TRBJ1-1; the D gene is possibly TRBD1 (5 bases). Trimming cost V 5 bases and J 5 bases, with 15 bases left between them. Germline V CDR1 and CDR2: SGHTA, FQGTGA. The CDR3 totals 14 residues. The CDR3 sequence: CASSPKGPGTEAFF. CDR3 sequence (DNA): TGTGCCAGCAGCCCGAAGGGGCCGGGGACTGAAGCTTTCTTT.

The chain couples TRBV30 to TRBJ1-1; TRBD1 matches at 7 bases. The J segment lost 1 base and the V segment lost 3 bases, leaving 2 bases of the junction unmatched. This CDR3 comprises 13 residues. Germline loops: CDR1 GTSNPN, CDR2 SVGIG (reference sequence). The DNA for the CDR3 is TGTGCCTGGAGCGGACAGGCGAACACTGAAGCTTTCTTT. Translating it yields CAWSGQANTEAFF.

The V and J genes are TRBV18 and TRBJ1-1, with D possibly being TRBD1 (5 bases). This CDR3 is 13 amino acids long. Germline CDR1 reads KGHSH; CDR2 reads LQKENI. The V and J ends lost 0 bases and 9 bases respectively, with 11 bases between them. The CDR3 is CASSPPSPGKAFF. The CDR3 DNA reads as TGTGCCAGCTCACCACCGAGTCCAGGGAAAGCTTTCTTT.

The rearrangement links TRBV7-2 to TRBJ1-2; D uncertain. Germline CDR1 and CDR2: SGHTA and FQGNSA. V was clipped by 1 base and J by 6 bases, with 9 bases between them. CDR3 length equals 13 residues. CDR3 sequence (DNA): TGTGCCAGCAGCTTAGGAGGTACTGATGGCTACACCTTC. Translated: CASSLGGTDGYTF.

V usage is TRBV18 and J usage is TRBJ2-7; D perhaps matches TRBD1 (6 bases). The CDR3 is made up of 18 amino acids. V lost 3 bases to trimming and J lost 0 bases, with 21 bases between them. Germline V gives CDR1 KGHSH, CDR2 LQKENI. CDR3: CASSPFTGRTASSYEQYF. CDR3 in DNA: TGTGCCAGCTCACCTTTCACGGGCCGGACAGCCTCCTCCTACGAGCAGTACTTC.

The rearrangement joins TRBV24-1 to TRBJ2-3; D is ambiguous. The V and J ends lost 4 bases and 1 base respectively, with 2 bases between them. This CDR3 is built from 12 residues. Germline values: CDR1 KGHDR, CDR2 SFDVKD. This chain's CDR3 is CATSEGTDTQYF. CDR3 DNA: TGTGCCACCAGTGAGGGCACAGATACGCAGTATTTT.

There are a few counts of this clone. The chain couples TRBV3-1 (or the pseudogene TRBV3-2) to TRBJ2-6; TRBD2 might be the D (6 bases). This CDR3 contains 16 residues. With 0 bases removed from V and 1 base from J, the gap between germline ends came to 7 bases. Germline V gene data show CDR1 as LGHDT and CDR2 as YNNKEL (reference sequence). This CDR3 is CASSQDGGSGANVLTF. The CDR3 DNA reads TGTGCCAGCAGCCAAGACGGGGGTTCTGGGGCCAACGTCCTGACTTTC.

The V call is TRBV18, the J call TRBJ1-1, with 10 bases aligning to TRBD1. This CDR3 is built from 15 residues. J lost 4 bases, V lost 3 bases, and 5 bases had no gene match. Germline lookup yields CDR1 KGHSH and CDR2 LQKENI. Here the CDR3 DNA reads TGTGCCAGCTCACCCCCGACAGGGGGCCGCACTGAAGCTTTCTTT. Its protein product is CASSPPTGGRTEAFF.

The rearrangement joins TRBV11-2 to TRBJ2-5; 11 positions match TRBD1. Germline V gives CDR1 SGHAT, CDR2 FQNNGV. CDR3 length equals 15 residues. Unmatched junction bases numbered 5, after V lost 5 bases and J lost 3 bases. In nucleotides, the CDR3 is TGTGCCAGCAGCGCGGGACAGGGGGTAAAAGAGACCCAGTACTTC. Its protein is CASSAGQGVKETQYF. Complete variable domain (other parts from reference TRBV11-2 and TRBJ2-5): EAGVAQSPRYKIIEKRQSVAFWCNPISGHATLYWYQQILGQGPKLLIQFQNNGVVDDSQLPKDRFSAERLKGVDSTLKIQPAKLEDSAVYLCASSAGQGVKETQYFGPGTRLLVL.

This chain uses TRBV7-8 with TRBJ2-2; 7 bases line up with TRBD2. The germline V gene has CDR1 SGHVS and CDR2 FQNEAQ. With 1 base clipped from V and 7 bases from J, the junction kept 9 bases outside the gene matches. This CDR3 comprises 16 residues. DNA of the CDR3: TGTGCCAGCAGCTTAGTATGGCAGGTAGCGGGCGGGGAGCTGTTTTTT. Amino acid sequence: CASSLVWQVAGGELFF. Full variable domain (remainder filled in from reference TRBV7-8 and TRBJ2-2): GAGVSQSPRYKVAKRGQDVALRCDPISGHVSLFWYQQALGQGPEFLTYFQNEAQLDKSGLPSDRFFAERPEGSVSTLKIQRTQQEDSAVYLCASSLVWQVAGGELFFGEGSRLTVL.

V is TRBV14 and J is TRBJ2-7; D is ambiguous. From germline, CDR1 is SGHDN and CDR2 FVKESK. There are 14 residues in the CDR3. Trimming cost V 4 bases and J 4 bases, with 14 bases left between them. The DNA for the CDR3 is TGTGCCAGCAGCCCATTAGGTAACTATTACGAGCAGTACTTC. Translation gives CASSPLGNYYEQYF.

This clone came up a few times. The sample has other DNA sequences that encode this CDR3 too. The rearrangement links TRBV5-4 to TRBJ1-3, with D maybe TRBD1 (6 bases). CDR3 length equals 14 residues. Germline V gene sequence: CDR1 SGHNT, CDR2 YYREEE (reference sequence). Between the trimmed V and J ends, which lost 2 bases and 1 base, there was a span of 7 bases. CDR3 DNA sequence: TGTGCCAGCAGCTTACAGGGTTCTGGAAACACCATATATTTT. Encoded protein: CASSLQGSGNTIYF.